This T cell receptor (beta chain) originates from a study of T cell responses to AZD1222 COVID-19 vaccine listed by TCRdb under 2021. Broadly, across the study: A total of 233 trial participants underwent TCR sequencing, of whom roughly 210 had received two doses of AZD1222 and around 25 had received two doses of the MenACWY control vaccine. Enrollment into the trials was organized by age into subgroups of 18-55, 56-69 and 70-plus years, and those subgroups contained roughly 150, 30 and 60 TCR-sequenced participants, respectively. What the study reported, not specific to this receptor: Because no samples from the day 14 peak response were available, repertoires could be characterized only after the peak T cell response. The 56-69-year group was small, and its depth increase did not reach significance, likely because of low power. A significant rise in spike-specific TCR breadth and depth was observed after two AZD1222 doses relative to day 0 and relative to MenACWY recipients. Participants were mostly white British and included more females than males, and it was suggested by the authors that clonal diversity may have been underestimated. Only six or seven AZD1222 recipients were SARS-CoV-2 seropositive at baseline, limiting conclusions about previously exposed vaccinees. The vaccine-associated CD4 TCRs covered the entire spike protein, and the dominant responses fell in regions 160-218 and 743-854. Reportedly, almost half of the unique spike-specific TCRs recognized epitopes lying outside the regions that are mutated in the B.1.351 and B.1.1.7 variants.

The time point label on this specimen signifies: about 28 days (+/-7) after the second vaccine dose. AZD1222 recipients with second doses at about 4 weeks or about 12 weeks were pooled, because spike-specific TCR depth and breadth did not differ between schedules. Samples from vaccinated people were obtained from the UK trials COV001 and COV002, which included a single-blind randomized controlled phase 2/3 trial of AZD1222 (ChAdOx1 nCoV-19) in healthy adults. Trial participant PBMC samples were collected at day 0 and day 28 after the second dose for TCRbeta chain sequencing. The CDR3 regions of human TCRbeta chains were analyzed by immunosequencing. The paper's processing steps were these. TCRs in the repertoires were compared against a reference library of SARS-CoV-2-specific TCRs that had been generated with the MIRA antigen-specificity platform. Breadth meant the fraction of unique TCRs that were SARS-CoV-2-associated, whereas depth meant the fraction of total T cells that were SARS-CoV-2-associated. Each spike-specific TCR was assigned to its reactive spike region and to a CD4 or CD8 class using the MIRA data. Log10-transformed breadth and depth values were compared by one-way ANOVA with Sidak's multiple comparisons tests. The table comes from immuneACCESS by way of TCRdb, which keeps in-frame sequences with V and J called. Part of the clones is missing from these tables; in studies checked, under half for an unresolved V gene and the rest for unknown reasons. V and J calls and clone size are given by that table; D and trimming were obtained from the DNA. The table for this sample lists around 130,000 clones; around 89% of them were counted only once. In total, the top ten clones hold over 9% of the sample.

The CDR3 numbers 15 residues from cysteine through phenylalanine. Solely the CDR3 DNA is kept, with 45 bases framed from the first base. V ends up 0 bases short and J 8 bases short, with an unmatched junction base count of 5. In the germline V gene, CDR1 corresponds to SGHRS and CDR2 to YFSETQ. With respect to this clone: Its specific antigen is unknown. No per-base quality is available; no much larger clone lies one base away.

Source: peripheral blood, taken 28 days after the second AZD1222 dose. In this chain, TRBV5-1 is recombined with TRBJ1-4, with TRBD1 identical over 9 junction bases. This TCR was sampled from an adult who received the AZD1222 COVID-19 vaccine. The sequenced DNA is TGCGCCAGCAGCTTGGGGACAGGGGAAGGAGAAAAACTGTTTTTT. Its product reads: CASSLGTGEGEKLFF.